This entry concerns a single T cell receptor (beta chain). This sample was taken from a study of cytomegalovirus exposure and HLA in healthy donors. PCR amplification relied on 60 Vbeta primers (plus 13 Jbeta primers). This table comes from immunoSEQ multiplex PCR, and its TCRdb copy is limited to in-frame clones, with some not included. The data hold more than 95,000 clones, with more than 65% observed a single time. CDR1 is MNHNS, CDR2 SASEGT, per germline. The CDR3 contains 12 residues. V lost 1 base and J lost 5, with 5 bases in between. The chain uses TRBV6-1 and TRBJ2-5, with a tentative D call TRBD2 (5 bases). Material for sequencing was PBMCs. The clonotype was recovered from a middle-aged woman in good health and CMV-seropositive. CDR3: CASSEGGETQYF. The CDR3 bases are TGTGCCAGCAGTGAAGGCGGGGAGACCCAGTACTTC.